A single sample is the source of the 28 T cell receptor beta chains below, sequenced in a study of T-cell memory formation after mild COVID-19. MiXCR, applied by TCRdb to the 5' RACE reads, yields one record per CDR3 protein. The data show about 340,000 distinct CDR3 sequences, more than 15% seen once. Sequenced material: PBMCs or a T cell subset sorted from them (not recorded which). The receptor set was obtained from a man aged 18-30 years who had mild COVID-19 (a few samples of this study predate the infection). Cell type and time point are not known.

This clonotype has a count of ten or more. The chain links TRBV6-5 to TRBJ2-5; the D call may be TRBD1 or TRBD2 (6 bases each). The germline gives CDR1 MNHEY, CDR2 SVGAGI. Trimming removed 0 bases at V and 4 bases at J, with 9 bases between. This CDR3 has 14 amino acids. The CDR3 spells CASSYSGGRETQYF. The CDR3, as DNA: TGTGCCAGCAGTTACTCTGGGGGGCGAGAGACCCAGTACTTC.

Ten or more counts support this clonotype. V and J are TRBV5-1 and TRBJ2-3; D not resolved. This CDR3 is 15 amino acids long. Germline CDR1 is SGHRS and CDR2 is YFSETQ. V lost 0 bases, J lost 3 bases, and 11 bases lay in between. CDR3 nucleotide sequence: TGCGCCAGCAGCTTGGAGGTAGACTGGACAGATACGCAGTATTTT. It specifies CASSLEVDWTDTQYF.

V gene TRBV7-2 combines with J gene TRBJ1-6; the D is unclear. This CDR3 has 14 residues. Germline values: CDR1 SGHTA, CDR2 FQGNSA. Trimming shortened V by 0 bases and J by 9 bases, and 9 bases separated the two germline ends. CDR3 nucleotides: TGTGCCAGCAGCTTAGCGCAAGTGACTTCACCCCTCCACTTT. Protein sequence: CASSLAQVTSPLHF.

This sequence joins TRBV3-1 and TRBJ2-3; 8 nucleotides agree with TRBD1. V was pared by 0 bases and J by 3 bases, with 8 bases of the junction left unmatched. The germline V gene encodes CDR1 LGHDT and CDR2 YNNKEL (reference sequence). The CDR3 extends over 17 amino acids. CDR3 residues: CASSQDDRGPGTDTQYF. CDR3 coding DNA: TGTGCCAGCAGCCAAGATGACAGGGGCCCGGGGACAGATACGCAGTATTTT.

The gene calls are TRBV3-1 and TRBJ1-5; D is uncertain. CDR1 is LGHDT, CDR2 YNNKEL, per germline (reference sequence). V shed 6 bases and J shed 9 bases, with 15 bases lying between them. This CDR3 is 13 amino acids long. CDR3 DNA sequence: TGTGCCAGCAGTTTTGGGGTACTGAGGCCCCAGCATTTT. It codes for CASSFGVLRPQHF.

This clonotype was counted ten times or more. V usage is TRBV4-3 and J usage is TRBJ2-1, with a weak D call TRBD2 (6 bases). Germline V lookup: CDR1 LGHNA, CDR2 YSLEER. Trimming removed 0 bases from V and 7 bases from J, with 22 bases in between. The length of the CDR3 is 18 residues. The CDR3 DNA follows: TGCGCCAGCAGCCAAGAACATTCCGGGGGAGCCCTTTGGAATGAGCAGTTCTTC. Encoded protein: CASSQEHSGGALWNEQFF.

Many counts were recorded for this clonotype. CDR3 nucleotide sequence: TGTGCCACCAGATTCGGTGAAGCTTTCTTT. Translated, it gives CATRFGEAFF. The rearrangement joins TRBV24-1 to TRBJ1-1; D unclear. CDR3 length equals 10 residues. Germline-derived CDR1 and CDR2 are KGHDR and SFDVKD. With 7 bases removed from V and 7 bases from J, the gap between germline ends came to 6 bases.

This chain uses TRBV6-5 with TRBJ1-5, with D possibly TRBD1 on 6 matching bases. V shed 2 bases and J shed 7 bases, with 15 bases lying between them. The CDR3 covers 15 residues. The germline CDR1 and CDR2 sequences are MNHEY and SVGAGI. CDR3 nucleotide sequence: TGTGCCAGCAGTTACACGGGGGGCGCAAACCAGCCCCAGCATTTT. Its protein product is CASSYTGGANQPQHF.

This sequence joins TRBV12-3 or TRBV12-4 and TRBJ2-1; 7 bases are shared with TRBD2. The V gene end was trimmed by 8 bases and the J gene end by 3 bases; junction bases not matched to a gene: 4. CDR3 length: 13 amino acids. CDR3 sequence reads: CASRGEDYNEQFF. CDR3 in DNA: TGTGCCAGCCGGGGGGAGGACTACAATGAGCAGTTCTTC.

This chain joins TRBV11-2 and TRBJ2-1, with no clear D. Germline lookup yields CDR1 SGHAT and CDR2 FQNNGV. This CDR3 comprises 13 residues. Trimming removed 1 base from V and 7 bases from J, with 8 bases in between. The CDR3: CASSLAPENEQFF. The CDR3 DNA follows: TGTGCCAGCAGCTTAGCGCCGGAGAATGAGCAGTTCTTC.

V and J are TRBV29-1 and TRBJ2-7; 8 positions match TRBD1. The CDR3 runs 16 residues. Per germline, CDR1 SQVTM and CDR2 ANQGSEA. V shed 1 base, J shed 3 bases, and the junction held 11 bases outside the gene matches. The CDR3 loop is CSVEGGGQGAFYEQYF. The CDR3 DNA reads TGCAGCGTTGAAGGTGGTGGACAGGGTGCCTTCTACGAGCAGTACTTC.

The table lists this clonotype with a few counts. The V and J genes are TRBV18 and TRBJ2-1; 8 bases agree with TRBD2. V lost 3 bases and J lost 7; bases outside the gene matches: 14. The CDR3 is 17 residues long. CDR1 and CDR2 (germline): KGHSH, LQKENI. Written as DNA, the CDR3 is TGTGCCAGCTCACCCCGTGATATAGCGGGGTTTTTAAATGAGCAGTTCTTC. Encoded protein: CASSPRDIAGFLNEQFF.

This clonotype has ten or more counts. This sequence joins TRBV28 and TRBJ2-7; D is perhaps TRBD1 (6 bases). Germline loops: CDR1 MDHEN, CDR2 SYDVKM. CDR3 length: 15 residues. V lost 4 bases, J lost 6 bases, and 19 bases lay in between. CDR3 amino acids: CASSSLTDRLPEQYV. The CDR3 DNA sequence: TGTGCCAGCAGTTCCCTGACTGACAGGCTCCCCGAGCAGTACGTC.

The J gene is TRBJ2-3, the V gene TRBV10-3; perhaps D is TRBD1 or TRBD2 (5 bases each). The germline gives CDR1 ENHRY, CDR2 SYGVKD. V lost 5 bases and J lost 0, with 12 bases in between. The CDR3 runs to 15 residues. In nucleotides, the CDR3 is TGTGCCATCAGTTCGAGGGGTTCGAGCACAGATACGCAGTATTTT. Translated, it gives CAISSRGSSTDTQYF.

The chain uses TRBV24-1 and TRBJ2-5, with D perhaps matching TRBD2 (5 bases). The germline CDR1 and CDR2 sequences are KGHDR and SFDVKD. CDR3 length: 15 amino acids. The V end was cut by 5 bases, the J end by 5 bases, with 17 bases between. This CDR3 is CATSVSLGHRETQYF. In DNA, the CDR3 is TGTGCCACCAGTGTATCACTAGGGCATCGGGAGACCCAGTACTTC.

In its sample, this clonotype was seen a few times. The rearrangement uses TRBV12-3 or TRBV12-4 and TRBJ1-2, with 7 bases that match TRBD1. The V segment lost 5 bases and the J segment 2 bases; nucleotides outside the gene matches: 14. The CDR3 runs 17 residues. The CDR3 sequence is CASSAPNAGTVNYGYTF. In DNA form, the CDR3 reads TGTGCCAGCAGTGCGCCTAACGCCGGGACAGTGAACTATGGCTACACCTTC.

The V call is TRBV6-2 or TRBV6-3, the J call TRBJ2-7, with D possibly matching TRBD1 (6 bases). V dropped 2 bases and J dropped 6 bases, with 14 bases sitting between them. Looked up from germline, CDR1 is MNHEY and CDR2 is SVGEGT. The CDR3 has 14 amino acids. The DNA of the CDR3 is TGTGCCAGCAGTTACGTCGGTCTAGGGGGCGAGCAGTACTTC. Translated, it gives CASSYVGLGGEQYF.

This clonotype occurred a few times. The V call is TRBV21-1, the J call TRBJ2-7; the table gives TRBD1 as D, unverified against the DNA. TRBV21-1 is noted as a pseudogene. This CDR3 contains 15 residues. The CDR3 DNA reads as TGTGCCAGCAGCAAAGCCCTCTGGGCCCTGTCTGAGCAGTACTTC. This encodes CASSKALWALSEQYF.

This clonotype was counted only a few times. The chain uses TRBV5-6 and TRBJ2-5; no firm D call. The V end lost 0 bases, the J end lost 5 bases, and 11 bases lay between the germline ends. Looked up from germline, CDR1 is SGHDT and CDR2 is YYEEEE. This CDR3 has 14 residues. The CDR3 coding sequence is TGTGCCAGCAGCTTGGTTGGTGACGGGGAGACCCAGTACTTC. This gives the protein CASSLVGDGETQYF.

The chain couples TRBV10-3 to TRBJ2-7; 8 bases line up with TRBD1. The V gene's germline CDR1 is ENHRY and CDR2 SYGVKD. This CDR3 comprises 13 residues. Trimming cost V 4 bases and J 7 bases; bases outside gene matches: 6. The CDR3 spells CAISGQGAGEQYV. In DNA form, the CDR3 reads TGTGCCATCAGTGGCCAGGGGGCGGGGGAGCAGTACGTC.

CDR3 DNA: TGCAGTGCTCATGACAGGGCCCGGGGCACAGATACGCAGTATTTT. It yields the protein CSAHDRARGTDTQYF. V and J are TRBV20-1 and TRBJ2-3; 7 positions agree with TRBD1. The germline V gene has CDR1 DFQATT and CDR2 SNEGSKA (reference sequence). The trim removed 5 bases at V and 1 base at J, leaving 9 bases unmatched. There are 15 residues in the CDR3.

V and J are TRBV2 and TRBJ2-2; D may correspond to TRBD1 or TRBD2 (5 bases each). There are 15 residues in the CDR3. The germline V and J ends were trimmed by 6 bases and 6 bases, with 17 bases remaining between them. The germline V gene encodes CDR1 SNHLY and CDR2 FYNNEI. CDR3 nucleotide sequence: TGTGCCAGCAGCCTAGGAGGTGGGGGACCCGGGGAGCTGTTTTTT. Its translation: CASSLGGGGPGELFF.

This clonotype has just a few counts. The chain uses TRBV5-5 and TRBJ2-2; D is undetermined. The CDR3 consists of 14 residues. With 0 bases removed from V and 6 bases from J, the gap between germline ends came to 9 bases. Germline CDR1 reads SGHKS; CDR2 reads YYEKEE (reference sequence). The CDR3 bases are TGTGCCAGCAGCTTGGGGACCGCATCCGGGGAGCTGTTTTTT. This codes for CASSLGTASGELFF. Full variable domain (outside the CDR3, taken from reference TRBV5-5 and TRBJ2-2): DAGVTQSPTHLIKTRGQQVTLRCSPISGHKSVSWYQQVLGQGPQFIFQYYEKEERGRGNFPDRFSARQFPNYSSELNVNALLLGDSALYLCASSLGTASGELFFGEGSRLTVL.

The chain links TRBV28 to TRBJ1-5; weak D call: TRBD1 (6 bases). The CDR3 covers 15 residues. Germline CDR1 MDHEN, CDR2 SYDVKM. V gave up 3 bases and J gave up 0 bases, with 9 bases separating them. The CDR3 loop reads CASSLAGASNQPQHF. CDR3 nucleotide sequence: TGTGCCAGCAGTTTGGCGGGGGCTAGCAATCAGCCCCAGCATTTT.

This chain connects TRBV2 to TRBJ2-1; D perhaps matches TRBD2 (6 bases). Germline V gene lookup returns CDR1 SNHLY and CDR2 FYNNEI. V was trimmed by 11 bases and J by 7 bases, leaving 21 bases between them. The CDR3 consists of 14 residues. CDR3 DNA: TGTGCCGGAACTGACCCCGCGGGGTGGAATGAGCAGTTCTTC. Its translation: CAGTDPAGWNEQFF.

V and J are TRBV10-1 and TRBJ2-3; TRBD2 matches at 10 bases. V gave up 2 bases and J gave up 6 bases; unmatched junction bases: 8. Germline V CDR1 and CDR2: WNHNN, SYGVQD (reference sequence). CDR3 size: 16 residues. CDR3 in DNA: TGCGCCAGCAGTGAGGGGAGCGGGGGGGCCGGGGATACGCAGTATTTT. Its protein product is CASSEGSGGAGDTQYF.

The chain couples TRBV16 to TRBJ2-3; perhaps TRBD2 as D (6 bases). V lost 4 bases to trimming and J lost 0 bases, with 20 bases between them. In germline, CDR1 is KGHSY, CDR2 FQNENV. CDR3 size: 18 residues. This CDR3 reads CASSPQGLQRASTDTQYF. CDR3 nucleotide sequence: TGTGCCAGCAGCCCGCAGGGATTACAGCGGGCCAGCACAGATACGCAGTATTTT.

This clonotype showed up just a few times. The chain uses TRBV7-3 and TRBJ2-3; no reliable D call. The CDR3 is 13 amino acids. CDR1 SGHTA and CDR2 FQGTGA come from the germline V gene. V dropped 5 bases and J dropped 5 bases, with 11 bases sitting between them. The DNA for the CDR3 is TGTGCCAGCAGCAAAAGGGTCCGAGATACGCAGTATTTT. Translation gives CASSKRVRDTQYF.